This TCR beta chain was recovered during a study of beta chain features in type 1 diabetes (dated by TCRdb to the late 2010s). At the level of the whole study: Mean age, gender distribution, total cell number and subset yield were not different between patients and healthy donors. A total of 85 million to 140 million sorted cells were examined across all samples, and a strong correlation was observed between cell number per subset and RNA yield. In the study, TCRB repertoires of sorted circulating CD4+ T cell subsets from recently diagnosed type 1 diabetes patients were compared with those of matched healthy donors. Regulatory and stem cell-like memory subsets were obtained from only 8 patients and roughly 8 healthy donors, while naive and central memory subsets were obtained from all 30 or so donors.

The entire isolated RNA was reverse transcribed using the High Capacity cDNA Reverse Transcription Kit, and thus expressed TCRB transcripts were sequenced. Deep immunoSEQ sequencing was performed on naive, central memory and regulatory T cell samples, with an average of around 3.5 million total reads per sample. Sorted cells were lysed in RLT buffer and RNA was extracted with DNase-treated RNeasy Micro or Mini kits, depending on cell number. Each cell subset was processed separately to prevent cross-contamination, with patient and healthy donor samples processed together. TCRB sequences were amplified from cDNA with the immunoSEQ multiplex PCR, producing 87-bp fragments spanning the CDR3 region. Amplicons were sequenced on the Illumina HiSeq platform. As for the original processing: PCR bias was computationally corrected using synthetic template baselines, reads within Hamming distance 2 were collapsed, and singletons that could not be merged were discarded. Reads were aligned to IMGT to assign V, D and J genes, CDR3 length, and insertions or deletions at six rearrangement sites. Within each subset, clonotype counts were normalized to sorted cell number, after which true diversity and Gini coefficients were computed with the tcR R package. Repertoire sharing was quantified using the overlap coefficient calculated on TCRB nucleotide sequences. The source is immuneACCESS, and TCRdb retained only in-frame sequences with V and J called. Part of the clones is not carried over; for the studies checked, unresolved V genes explain less than half of this, and the remainder is unexplained. Clonal size and the V and J genes are those of that table, whereas D and trimming came from the DNA. The sample table lists roughly 24,000 clones, roughly 66% of them with a count of one. The ten biggest clones cover roughly 4.5% of the sample.

Each donor gave one peripheral blood draw, roughly 120 mL on average, collected into heparinised tubes. Naive, central memory, regulatory and stem cell-like memory CD4+ T cells were sorted on a BD FACSAria II using a panel including CD45RO, CCR7, CD25, CD127, CD95 and CD27. A purity above 95% was achieved for all sorted populations. PBMCs were separated immediately by Lymphoprep density gradient centrifugation and were stained directly, without being cultured. To minimize batch effects, samples were stained and sorted in pairs, one healthy donor with one patient per experiment. Notes on this clone: No antigen is known for it. There are no base qualities to consult, and no much larger clone falls within one base.

Here is what the overall study found, with its caveats: At VDJ recombination sites, patients with type 1 diabetes made fewer insertions and deleted more nucleotides, a pattern implying thymic rearrangement abnormalities. Only small numbers of individuals were included in the HLA sub-analyses, which left unresolved whether HLA type had any influence on TCRB rearrangement. Shorter templates might be favored by PCR, yet because patient and control samples were amplified and corrected together, any such skew would affect both groups equally. Type 1 diabetes patients showed a moderate but significant shortening of TCRB CDR3 length in all four CD4+ subsets. Naive, central memory and regulatory TCRB repertoires appeared more similar among patients than among healthy donors. Because cDNA rather than genomic DNA was sequenced, highly expressing activated cells could have been over-represented, although no difference in activation and CD3 levels was found between groups.

Reading from cysteine to phenylalanine, the CDR3 counts 13 amino acids. The entry retains the CDR3 DNA only, 39 bases that are in frame from base 1. The junction shows trimming of 5 bases on V and 6 bases on J, and the gene matches do not reach 2 bases of it. Looking up the germline V gene (reference sequence) yields CDR1 SEHNR and CDR2 FQNEAQ. Source material: Tregs from blood. In the paper's terms, the cell subset or site label means: regulatory CD4+ T cells. The TCR was taken from a man younger than 30 with type 1 diabetes. The receptor chain draws on TRBV7-9 and TRBJ2-4; TRBD1 fits 9 bases in the junction. The CDR3 region has the sequence CASSPGQGNIQYF. In nucleotides, the sequence is TGTGCCAGCAGCCCGGGACAGGGAAACATTCAGTACTTC.